This TCR beta chain was recovered during a study of T cells in Graves' hyperthyroidism and ophthalmopathy. Whole-study results and caveats: Among clonotypes expanded in thyroid above 0.001, most were also found in blood.

In patients aged 18 to 65, hyperthyroidism was newly diagnosed, with duration under 2 months. Researchers barred patients who had uncontrolled infection, other autoimmune disease, pregnancy or lactation. For the diagnoses, clinical symptoms, serum thyroxine and TRAb, thyroid ultrasound and orbital computed tomography were used. This CDR3 is 15 amino acids long. The germline gives CDR1 SGHNT, CDR2 YYREEE (reference sequence). The ends were cut back, 2 bases at V and 2 bases at J, with 10 bases in the middle. Points on this clonotype: Antigen: not known.

There were TCR beta CDR3 regions amplified from RNA transcripts. HTBI primers were employed in a first-round RT-PCR of the TCR CDR3. One entry per CDR3 protein, called by TCRdb with MiXCR from the multiplex PCR reads. The table has some 560,000 distinct CDR3 sequences, 15% to 18% seen once. The origin of this receptor is a woman aged 25 to 39 with Graves' hyperthyroidism. This chain connects TRBV5-4 to TRBJ2-2, with D possibly matching TRBD2 (6 bases). Sample: blood. The DNA for the CDR3 is TGTGCCAGCAGCTTACATAGCGGTAACACCGGGGAGCTGTTTTTT. Translation: CASSLHSGNTGELFF.